Included here is one T cell receptor beta chain sequence, with context. These data are taken from a study of T cell changes during pregnancy in multiple sclerosis. This CDR3 has 17 residues. Germline CDR1 and CDR2: LNHDA and SQIVND (reference sequence). Trimming took off 1 base at V and 3 bases at J, with 18 bases between the two ends. Only in-frame clones appear in the TCRdb table, and some are missing; sequencing was by immunoSEQ multiplex PCR. The repertoire holds roughly 57,000 clones, with roughly nine tenths as singletons. This sequence originates from a female donor with multiple sclerosis, enrolled in a pregnancy study. The input for sequencing was peripheral blood, taken in the first trimester of pregnancy. This chain links TRBV19 with TRBJ1-2; D remains unclear. CDR3 coding DNA: TGTGCCAGTAGTATAGGGGTCCGGGATACATCCCACTATGGCTACACCTTC. It encodes CASSIGVRDTSHYGYTF.